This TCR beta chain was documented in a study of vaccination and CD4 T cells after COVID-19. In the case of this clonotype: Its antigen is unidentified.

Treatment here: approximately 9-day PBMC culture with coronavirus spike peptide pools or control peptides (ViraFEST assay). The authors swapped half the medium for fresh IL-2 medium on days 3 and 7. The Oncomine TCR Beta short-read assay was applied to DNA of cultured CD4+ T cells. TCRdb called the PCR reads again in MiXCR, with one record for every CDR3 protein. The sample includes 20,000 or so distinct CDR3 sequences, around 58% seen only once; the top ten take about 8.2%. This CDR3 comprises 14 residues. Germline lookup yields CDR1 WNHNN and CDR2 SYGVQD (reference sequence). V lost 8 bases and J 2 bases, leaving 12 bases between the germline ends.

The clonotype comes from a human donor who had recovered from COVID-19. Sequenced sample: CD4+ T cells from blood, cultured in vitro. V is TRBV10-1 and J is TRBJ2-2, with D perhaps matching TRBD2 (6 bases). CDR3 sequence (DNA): TGCGCCAGCGGAGGGACGGGAAACACCGGGGAGCTGTTTTTT. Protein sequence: CASGGTGNTGELFF.